The sequence of this TCR beta chain was determined in a study of cytomegalovirus exposure and HLA in healthy donors. CDR1 and CDR2 from the germline V gene are KGHSH and LQKENI. The germline V and J ends were trimmed by 5 bases and 3 bases, with 11 bases remaining between them. The CDR3 runs to 13 residues. With 60 Vbeta and 13 Jbeta primers, the PCR was carried out. Only in-frame clones appear in the TCRdb table, and some are missing; sequencing was by immunoSEQ multiplex PCR. The table gives roughly 78,000 clones; the top ten clones make up roughly 0.9% of it. This TCR was sampled from a boy aged 5-17 years in good health and CMV-seronegative. Sequencing used PBMCs. The rearrangement links TRBV18 to TRBJ2-7; D might be TRBD2 (6 bases). CDR3 sequence reads: CASSRLEVYEQYF. In DNA form, the CDR3 reads TGTGCCAGCTCAAGACTAGAAGTCTACGAGCAGTACTTC.